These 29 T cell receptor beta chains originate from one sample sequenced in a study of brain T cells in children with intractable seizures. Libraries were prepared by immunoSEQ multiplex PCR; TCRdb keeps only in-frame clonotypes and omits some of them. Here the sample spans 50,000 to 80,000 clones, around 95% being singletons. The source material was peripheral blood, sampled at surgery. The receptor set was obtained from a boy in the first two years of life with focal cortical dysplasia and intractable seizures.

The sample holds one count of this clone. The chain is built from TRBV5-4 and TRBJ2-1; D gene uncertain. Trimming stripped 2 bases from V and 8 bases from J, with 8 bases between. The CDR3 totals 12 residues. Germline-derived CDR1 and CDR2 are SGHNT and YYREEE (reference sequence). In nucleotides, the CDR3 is TGTGCCAGCAGCTTATCGGGTTATGAGCAGTTCTTC. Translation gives CASSLSGYEQFF.

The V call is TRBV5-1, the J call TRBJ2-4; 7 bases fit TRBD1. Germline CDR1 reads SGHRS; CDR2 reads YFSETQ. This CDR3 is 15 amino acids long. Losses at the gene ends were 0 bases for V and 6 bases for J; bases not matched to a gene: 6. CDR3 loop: CASSLGQTGPNIQYF. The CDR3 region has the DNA TGCGCCAGCAGCTTGGGCCAGACAGGGCCAAACATTCAGTACTTC.

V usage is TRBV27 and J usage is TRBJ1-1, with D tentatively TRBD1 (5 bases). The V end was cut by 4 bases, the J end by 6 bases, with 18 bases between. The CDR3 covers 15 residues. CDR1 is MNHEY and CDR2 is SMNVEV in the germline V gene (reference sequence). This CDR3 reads CASSSRQGGFAEAFF. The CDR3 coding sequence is TGTGCCAGCAGTTCAAGGCAGGGCGGGTTCGCTGAAGCTTTCTTT.

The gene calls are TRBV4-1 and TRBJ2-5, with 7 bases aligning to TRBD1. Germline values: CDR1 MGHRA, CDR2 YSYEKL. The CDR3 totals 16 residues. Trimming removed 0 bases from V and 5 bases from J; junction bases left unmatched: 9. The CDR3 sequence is CASSQDVTGSRETQYF. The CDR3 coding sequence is TGCGCCAGCAGCCAAGATGTGACAGGGAGTAGGGAGACCCAGTACTTC.

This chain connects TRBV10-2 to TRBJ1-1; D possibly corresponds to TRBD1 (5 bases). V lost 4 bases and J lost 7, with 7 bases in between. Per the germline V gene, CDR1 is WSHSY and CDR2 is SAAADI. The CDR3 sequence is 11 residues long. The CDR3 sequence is CASSGGNEAFF. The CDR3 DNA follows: TGCGCCAGCAGTGGGGGGAATGAAGCTTTCTTT.

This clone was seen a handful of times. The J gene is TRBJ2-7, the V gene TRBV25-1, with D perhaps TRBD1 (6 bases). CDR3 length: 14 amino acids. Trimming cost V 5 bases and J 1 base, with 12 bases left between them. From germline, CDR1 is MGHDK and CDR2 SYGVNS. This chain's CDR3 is CASSSGVRSYEQYF. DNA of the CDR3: TGTGCCAGCAGTTCAGGGGTCAGATCCTACGAGCAGTACTTC.

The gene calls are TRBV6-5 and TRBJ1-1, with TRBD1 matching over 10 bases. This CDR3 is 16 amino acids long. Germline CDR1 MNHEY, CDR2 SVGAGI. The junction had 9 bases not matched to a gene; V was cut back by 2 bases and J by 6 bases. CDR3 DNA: TGTGCCAGCAGTTACGGACCGACAGGGGGCCCCTCTGAAGCTTTCTTT. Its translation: CASSYGPTGGPSEAFF.

CDR3 nucleotide sequence: TGTGCCAGCAGCTACGACTACAATGAGCAGTTCTTC. Encoded protein: CASSYDYNEQFF. The chain combines TRBV7-2 with TRBJ2-1; D is unresolved. Trimming stripped 4 bases from V and 3 bases from J, with 4 bases between. CDR3 length: 12 amino acids. Germline lookup yields CDR1 SGHTA and CDR2 FQGNSA.

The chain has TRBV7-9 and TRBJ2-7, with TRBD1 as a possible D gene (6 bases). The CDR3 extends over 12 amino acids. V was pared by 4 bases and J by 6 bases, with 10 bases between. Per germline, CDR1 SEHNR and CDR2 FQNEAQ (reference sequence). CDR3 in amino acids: CASSSQGTEQYF. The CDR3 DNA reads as TGTGCCAGCAGCTCACAGGGTACCGAGCAGTACTTC.

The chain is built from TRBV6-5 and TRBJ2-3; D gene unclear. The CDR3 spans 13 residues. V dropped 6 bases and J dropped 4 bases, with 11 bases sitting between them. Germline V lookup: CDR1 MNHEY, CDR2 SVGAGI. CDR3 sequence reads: CASSPRVADTQYF. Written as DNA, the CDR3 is TGTGCCAGCAGCCCCCGGGTGGCAGATACGCAGTATTTT.

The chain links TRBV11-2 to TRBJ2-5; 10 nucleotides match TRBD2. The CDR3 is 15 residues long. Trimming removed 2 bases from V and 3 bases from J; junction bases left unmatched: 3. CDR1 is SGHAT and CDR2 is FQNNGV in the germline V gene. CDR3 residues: CASSLYLAGEETQYF. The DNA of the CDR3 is TGTGCCAGCAGCTTATACCTAGCGGGAGAAGAGACCCAGTACTTC. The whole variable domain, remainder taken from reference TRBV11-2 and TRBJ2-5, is EAGVAQSPRYKIIEKRQSVAFWCNPISGHATLYWYQQILGQGPKLLIQFQNNGVVDDSQLPKDRFSAERLKGVDSTLKIQPAKLEDSAVYLCASSLYLAGEETQYFGPGTRLLVL.

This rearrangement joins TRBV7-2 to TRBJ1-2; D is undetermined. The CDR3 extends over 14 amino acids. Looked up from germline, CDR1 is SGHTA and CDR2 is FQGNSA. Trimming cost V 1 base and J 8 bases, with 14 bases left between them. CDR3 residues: CASSLDQRVQGYTF. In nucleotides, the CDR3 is TGTGCCAGCAGCTTAGATCAAAGGGTGCAGGGCTACACCTTC.

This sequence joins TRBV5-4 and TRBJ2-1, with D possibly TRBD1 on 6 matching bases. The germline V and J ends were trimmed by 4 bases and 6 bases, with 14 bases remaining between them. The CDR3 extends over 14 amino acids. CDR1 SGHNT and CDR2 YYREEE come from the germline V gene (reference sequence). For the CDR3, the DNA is TGTGCCAGCAGCCTTCTGCGAGGGGGCAATGAGCAGTTCTTC. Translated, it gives CASSLLRGGNEQFF. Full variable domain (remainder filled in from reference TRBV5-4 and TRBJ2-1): ETGVTQSPTHLIKTRGQQVTLRCSSQSGHNTVSWYQQALGQGPQFIFQYYREEENGRGNFPPRFSGLQFPNYSSELNVNALELDDSALYLCASSLLRGGNEQFFGPGTRLTVL.

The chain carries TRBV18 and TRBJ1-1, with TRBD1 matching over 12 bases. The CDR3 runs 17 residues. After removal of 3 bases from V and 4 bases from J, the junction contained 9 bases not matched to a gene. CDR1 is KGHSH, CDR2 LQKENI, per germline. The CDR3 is CASSPGTGGAVGTEAFF. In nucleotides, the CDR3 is TGTGCCAGCTCACCCGGGACAGGGGGCGCGGTGGGCACTGAAGCTTTCTTT.

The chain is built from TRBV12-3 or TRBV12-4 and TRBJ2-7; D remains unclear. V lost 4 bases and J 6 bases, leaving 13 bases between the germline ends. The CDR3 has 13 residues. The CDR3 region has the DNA TGTGCCAGCAGTTGGTCTTGGATGGGCGAGCAGTACTTC. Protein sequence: CASSWSWMGEQYF.

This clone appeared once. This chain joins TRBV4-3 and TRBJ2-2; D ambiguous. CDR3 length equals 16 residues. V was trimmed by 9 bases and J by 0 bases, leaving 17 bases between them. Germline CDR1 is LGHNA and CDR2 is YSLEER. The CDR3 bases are TGCGCCAGTCCCCTAAAAAAGCTAGCGAACACCGGGGAGCTGTTTTTT. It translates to CASPLKKLANTGELFF.

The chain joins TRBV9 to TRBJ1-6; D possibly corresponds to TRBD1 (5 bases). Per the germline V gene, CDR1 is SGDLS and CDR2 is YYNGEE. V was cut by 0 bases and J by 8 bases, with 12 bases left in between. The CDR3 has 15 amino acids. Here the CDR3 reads CASSVGGRIDSPLHF. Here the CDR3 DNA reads TGTGCCAGCAGCGTAGGGGGACGGATCGATTCACCCCTCCACTTT.

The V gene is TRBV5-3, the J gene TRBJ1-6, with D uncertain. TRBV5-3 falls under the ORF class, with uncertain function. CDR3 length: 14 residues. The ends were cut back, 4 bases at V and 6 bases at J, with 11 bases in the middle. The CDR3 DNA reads TGTGCCAGAAGCCGGTCGCTCCGTAATTCACCCCTCCACTTT. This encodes CARSRSLRNSPLHF.

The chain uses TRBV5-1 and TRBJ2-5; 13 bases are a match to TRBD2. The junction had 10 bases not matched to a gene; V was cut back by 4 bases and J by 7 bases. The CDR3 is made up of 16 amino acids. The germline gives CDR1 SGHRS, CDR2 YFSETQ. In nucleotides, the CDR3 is TGCGCCAGCAGCGGAGTCACTAGCGGGGGGGCCGCGACCCAGTACTTC. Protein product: CASSGVTSGGAATQYF.

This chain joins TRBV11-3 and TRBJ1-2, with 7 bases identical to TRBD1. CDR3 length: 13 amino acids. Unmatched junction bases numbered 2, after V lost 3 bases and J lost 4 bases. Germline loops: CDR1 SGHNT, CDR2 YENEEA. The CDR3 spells CASSLSGGYGYTF. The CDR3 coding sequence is TGTGCCAGCAGCTTGTCAGGGGGCTATGGCTACACCTTC.

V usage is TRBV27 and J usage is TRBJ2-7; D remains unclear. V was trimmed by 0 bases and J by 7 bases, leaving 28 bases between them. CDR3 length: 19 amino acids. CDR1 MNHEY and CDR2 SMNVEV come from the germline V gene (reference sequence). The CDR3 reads CASSLSAGFFRPSVNEQYF. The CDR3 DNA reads TGTGCCAGCAGTTTATCGGCCGGTTTTTTCCGCCCTTCTGTTAATGAGCAGTACTTC.

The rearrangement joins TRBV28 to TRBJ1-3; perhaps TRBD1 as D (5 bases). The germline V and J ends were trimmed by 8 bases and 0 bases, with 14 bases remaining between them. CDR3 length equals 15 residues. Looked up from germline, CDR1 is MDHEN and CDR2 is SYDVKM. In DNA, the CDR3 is TGTGCCAGCCGTCGGGGCAGTTACTCTGGAAACACCATATATTTT. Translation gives CASRRGSYSGNTIYF.

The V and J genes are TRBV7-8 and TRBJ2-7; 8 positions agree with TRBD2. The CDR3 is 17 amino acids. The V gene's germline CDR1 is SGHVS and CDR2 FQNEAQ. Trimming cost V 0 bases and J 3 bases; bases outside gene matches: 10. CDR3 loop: CASSLAGAGGPFYEQYF. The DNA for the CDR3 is TGTGCCAGCAGCTTAGCAGGGGCGGGAGGACCCTTCTACGAGCAGTACTTC.

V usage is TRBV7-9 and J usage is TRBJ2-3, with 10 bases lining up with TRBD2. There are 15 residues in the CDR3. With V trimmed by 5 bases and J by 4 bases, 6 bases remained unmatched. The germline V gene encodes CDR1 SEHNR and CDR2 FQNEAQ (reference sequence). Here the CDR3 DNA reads TGTGCCAGCAGCCCTAGCGGGAGAGGGGCAGATACGCAGTATTTT. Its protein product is CASSPSGRGADTQYF.

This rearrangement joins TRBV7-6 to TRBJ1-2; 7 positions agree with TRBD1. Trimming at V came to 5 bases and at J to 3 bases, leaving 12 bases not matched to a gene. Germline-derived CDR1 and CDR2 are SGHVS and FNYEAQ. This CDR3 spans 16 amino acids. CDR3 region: CASSNSDRLMDYGYTF. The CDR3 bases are TGTGCCAGCAGCAACTCGGACAGGCTGATGGACTATGGCTACACCTTC.

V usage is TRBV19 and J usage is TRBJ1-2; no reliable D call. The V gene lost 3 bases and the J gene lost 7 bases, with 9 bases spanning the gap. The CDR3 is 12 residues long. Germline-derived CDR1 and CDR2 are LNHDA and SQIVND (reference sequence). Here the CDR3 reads CASSIPLGGYTF. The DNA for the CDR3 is TGTGCCAGTAGTATCCCCCTAGGTGGCTACACCTTC.

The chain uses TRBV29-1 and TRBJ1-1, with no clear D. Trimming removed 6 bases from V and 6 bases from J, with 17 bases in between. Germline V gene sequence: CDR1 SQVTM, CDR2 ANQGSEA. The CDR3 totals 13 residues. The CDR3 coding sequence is TGCAGCGTGAATGGTGAGGGATACTCTGAAGCTTTCTTT. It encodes CSVNGEGYSEAFF.

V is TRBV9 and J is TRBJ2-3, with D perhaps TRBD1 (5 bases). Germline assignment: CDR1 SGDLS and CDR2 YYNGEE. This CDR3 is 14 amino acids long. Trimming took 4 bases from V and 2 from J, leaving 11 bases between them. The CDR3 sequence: CASSPGRVTDTQYF. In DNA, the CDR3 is TGTGCCAGCAGCCCCGGCAGGGTCACAGATACGCAGTATTTT.

CDR3 sequence reads: CASRLIAHGDNEQFF. CDR3 nucleotides: TGTGCCAGCAGGTTAATAGCTCACGGGGACAATGAGCAGTTCTTC. The V call is TRBV13, the J call TRBJ2-1; the D gene is possibly TRBD2 (5 bases). This CDR3 has 15 amino acids. CDR1 and CDR2 from the germline V gene are PRHDT and FYEKMQ (reference sequence). V was cut by 6 bases and J by 5 bases, with 17 bases left in between.